The 23 T cell receptor beta chains presented below share a single source sample, sequenced in a study of beta chain features in type 1 diabetes. The authors reverse transcribed all of the isolated RNA, so sequencing captured expressed TCRB transcripts. The protocol was immunoSEQ multiplex PCR, while the TCRdb copy is restricted to in-frame clones and leaves out a portion. The repertoire holds roughly 40,000 clones, with approximately 50% as singletons. The specimen sequenced was central memory CD4+ T cells from blood. The receptors derive from a woman between 18 and 29 years old in good health.

The chain combines TRBV2 with TRBJ2-7; TRBD1 agrees at 9 bases. V trimming: 6 bases; J trimming: 2 bases; junction bases outside the gene matches: 5. CDR1 and CDR2 from the germline V gene are SNHLY and FYNNEI. The CDR3 totals 14 residues. The CDR3 coding sequence is TGTGCCAGCAGCGGGGGACAGGGACCCTACGAGCAGTACTTC. It is translated as CASSGGQGPYEQYF.

The chain is built from TRBV10-3 and TRBJ2-5, with 11 nucleotides matching TRBD2. TRBJ2-7 explains the end of the DNA better; the J call may be wrong. CDR1 is ENHRY and CDR2 is SYGVKD in the germline V gene. The length of the CDR3 is 18 residues. The CDR3 loop reads CAISEPGLAAGSSYEQYF. Written as DNA, the CDR3 is TGTGCCATCAGTGAGCCGGGACTAGCGGCAGGGAGCTCCTACGAGCAGTACTTC.

The V and J genes are TRBV19 and TRBJ1-2; TRBD1 agrees at 7 bases. V gave up 6 bases and J gave up 6 bases; unmatched junction bases: 10. Looked up from germline, CDR1 is LNHDA and CDR2 is SQIVND (reference sequence). CDR3 size: 14 residues. The CDR3 here is CASSFDREANGYTF. The CDR3 bases are TGTGCCAGTAGCTTTGACAGGGAGGCGAATGGCTACACCTTC.

This clone was detected a few times. This chain joins TRBV2 and TRBJ2-7, with TRBD1 identical over 8 bases. CDR1 is SNHLY, CDR2 FYNNEI, per germline. V was pared by 6 bases and J by 3 bases, with 13 bases of the junction left unmatched. This CDR3 region has 16 residues. The CDR3 here is CASSQGPGQVGYEQYF. Here the CDR3 DNA reads TGTGCCAGCAGCCAAGGCCCGGGACAGGTAGGCTACGAGCAGTACTTC.

V gene TRBV25-1 combines with J gene TRBJ2-2; TRBD2 might be the D (7 bases). V lost 3 bases and J 3 bases, leaving 11 bases between the germline ends. Germline assignment: CDR1 MGHDK and CDR2 SYGVNS. The CDR3 runs 15 residues. As DNA, the CDR3 is TGTGCCAGCAGTGACGGGGGGCGGCACACCGGGGAGCTGTTTTTT. It encodes CASSDGGRHTGELFF.

V is TRBV2 and J is TRBJ1-3, with 7 bases fitting TRBD1. V lost 6 bases, J lost 4 bases, and 6 bases stayed unmatched. The CDR3 runs to 14 residues. Germline loops: CDR1 SNHLY, CDR2 FYNNEI. DNA of the CDR3: TGTGCCAGCAGATTGGGACAGCCAGGAAACACCATATATTTT. This gives the protein CASRLGQPGNTIYF.

The chain employs TRBV5-1 and TRBJ2-3; possibly TRBD2 for D (6 bases). The CDR3 length is 14 residues. The germline V and J ends were trimmed by 7 bases and 0 bases, with 12 bases remaining between them. Germline V gene data show CDR1 as SGHRS and CDR2 as YFSETQ. DNA for the CDR3: TGCGCCAGCCAAAGGGGAGGTAGCACAGATACGCAGTATTTT. Its translation: CASQRGGSTDTQYF.

This clone is medium-sized (0.01 to 0.1%). The rearrangement joins TRBV2 to TRBJ2-4; 9 bases map to TRBD2. V dropped 10 bases and J dropped 8; count of bases not matched to a gene: 6. This CDR3 has 12 residues. CDR1 is SNHLY, CDR2 FYNNEI, per germline. The CDR3 spells CATGSGSDIQYF. The CDR3 DNA reads TGTGCCACCGGTAGCGGGAGTGACATTCAGTACTTC.

This chain uses TRBV30 with TRBJ1-2; maybe TRBD1 (5 bases). In germline, CDR1 is GTSNPN, CDR2 SVGIG (reference sequence). The V gene lost 3 bases and the J gene lost 9 bases, with 14 bases spanning the gap. There are 12 residues in the CDR3. CDR3 loop: CAWREGRSSYTF. The CDR3 coding sequence is TGTGCCTGGAGGGAGGGACGTTCAAGCTACACCTTC.

The chain carries TRBV27 and TRBJ2-7, with 11 bases matching TRBD2. The J segment lost 3 bases and the V segment lost 5 bases, leaving 6 bases of the junction unmatched. This CDR3 region has 15 residues. CDR1 is MNHEY and CDR2 is SMNVEV in the germline V gene (reference sequence). In nucleotides, the CDR3 is TGTGCCAGCAGTGGGAGACTAGCGGGGTTCTACGAGCAGTACTTC. This encodes CASSGRLAGFYEQYF.

V usage is TRBV19 and J usage is TRBJ2-5; the match to TRBD2 covers 8 bases. Trimming removed 4 bases from V and 2 bases from J; junction bases left unmatched: 6. Germline V gives CDR1 LNHDA, CDR2 SQIVND (reference sequence). This CDR3 is built from 15 residues. The CDR3 region has the DNA TGTGCCAGTAGTAAACGACTAGCGAGTCAAGAGACCCAGTACTTC. Translated, it gives CASSKRLASQETQYF.

Only a few counts were recorded for this clone. The V and J genes are TRBV10-3 and TRBJ1-1, with D possibly being TRBD1 (5 bases). V shed 10 bases and J shed 8 bases, with 17 bases lying between them. Germline V gene data show CDR1 as ENHRY and CDR2 as SYGVKD. This CDR3 spans 12 amino acids. Written as DNA, the CDR3 is TGTGCCAGTATGACAGTGGGAAGGGAAGCTTTCTTT. Translating gives CASMTVGREAFF.

The J gene is TRBJ2-7, the V gene TRBV19; D possibly corresponds to TRBD1 (6 bases). The CDR3 runs to 15 residues. Germline V gene data show CDR1 as LNHDA and CDR2 as SQIVND (reference sequence). Trimming stripped 6 bases from V and 4 bases from J, with 19 bases between. The DNA for the CDR3 is TGTGCCAGTAGCCCGGACAGCACAAGTCCTTACGAGCAGTACTTC. It encodes CASSPDSTSPYEQYF.

The sample holds a few counts of this clone. The V call is TRBV5-6, the J call TRBJ2-7, with 7 positions matching TRBD1. The CDR3 has 15 amino acids. Germline lookup yields CDR1 SGHDT and CDR2 YYEEEE. With 1 base clipped from V and 2 bases from J, the junction kept 6 bases outside the gene matches. CDR3: CASSLFSTGAYEQYF. The CDR3 coding sequence is TGTGCCAGCAGCTTGTTTAGCACAGGGGCCTACGAGCAGTACTTC.

The chain links TRBV5-1 to TRBJ1-2, with TRBD1 matching over 7 bases. CDR3 length: 14 amino acids. J gave up 2 bases and V 4 bases, and 5 bases lay outside the gene matches. Germline CDR1 and CDR2: SGHRS and YFSETQ. The CDR3 region has the DNA TGCGCCAGCAGCATGACGACAGGGAACTATGGCTACACCTTC. Its protein product is CASSMTTGNYGYTF.

Concerning this clone itself: At the DNA level, this CDR3 is encoded by other sequences in the same sample as well. Written as DNA, the CDR3 is TGTGCCAGCAGTGAAGGGCAGTCTTCTAATGAAAAACTGTTTTTT. This gives the protein CASSEGQSSNEKLFF. This chain connects TRBV6-1 to TRBJ1-4; no definite D call. Trimming left V 1 base short and J 3 bases short, with 9 bases between. Germline CDR1 MNHNS, CDR2 SASEGT. The CDR3 is made up of 15 amino acids.

The rearrangement uses TRBV18 and TRBJ1-1; weak D call: TRBD1 (6 bases). Germline V lookup: CDR1 KGHSH, CDR2 LQKENI. This CDR3 comprises 13 residues. Trimming cost V 3 bases and J 1 base, with 6 bases left between them. CDR3 in DNA: TGTGCCAGCTCACCGGGACAGAACACTGAAGCTTTCTTT. This translates into CASSPGQNTEAFF.

This rearrangement joins TRBV30 to TRBJ1-3, with D perhaps matching TRBD1 (6 bases). Germline CDR1 GTSNPN, CDR2 SVGIG (reference sequence). V shed 3 bases and J shed 0 bases, with 12 bases lying between them. The CDR3 runs 15 residues. DNA for the CDR3: TGTGCCTGGAGATACGGACAGACCTCTGGAAACACCATATATTTT. Its translation is CAWRYGQTSGNTIYF.

In its sample, this clone was seen a few times. CDR3 DNA sequence: TGTGCCAGCAGCCGCATTTCGTTGCGGGACACTGAAGCTTTCTTT. Its protein product is CASSRISLRDTEAFF. V usage is TRBV6-5 and J usage is TRBJ1-1; D remains ambiguous. CDR1 MNHEY and CDR2 SVGAGI come from the germline V gene. The V end lost 6 bases, the J end lost 3 bases, and 17 bases lay between the germline ends. This CDR3 is 15 amino acids long.

The chain links TRBV19 to TRBJ2-3, with 8 bases identical to TRBD1. With V trimmed by 1 base and J by 4 bases, 10 bases remained unmatched. The CDR3 is 17 amino acids. Germline values: CDR1 LNHDA, CDR2 SQIVND (reference sequence). This CDR3 is CASSIGPDREGSDTQYF. CDR3 nucleotides: TGTGCCAGTAGTATAGGGCCGGACAGGGAAGGCTCAGATACGCAGTATTTT. The whole variable domain, filled in from reference TRBV19 and TRBJ2-3, reads DGGITQSPKYLFRKEGQNVTLSCEQNLNHDAMYWYRQDPGQGLRLIYYSQIVNDFQKGDIAEGYSVSREKKESFPLTVTSAQKNPTAFYLCASSIGPDREGSDTQYFGPGTRLTVL.

The chain combines TRBV2 with TRBJ1-1; the D gene is possibly TRBD1 (6 bases). Germline assignment: CDR1 SNHLY and CDR2 FYNNEI. The CDR3 is 13 amino acids. Trimming took off 7 bases at V and 3 bases at J, with 12 bases between the two ends. CDR3 in amino acids: CASTSRGDTEAFF. In DNA form, the CDR3 reads TGTGCCAGCACCTCCAGGGGCGACACTGAAGCTTTCTTT.

This clone has more than one count but fewer than ten. V and J are TRBV6-5 and TRBJ1-1; weak D call: TRBD1 (5 bases). Germline V CDR1 and CDR2: MNHEY, SVGAGI. This CDR3 comprises 14 residues. Trimming removed 7 bases from V and 1 base from J, with 13 bases in between. CDR3 loop: CASTGGLKNTEAFF. The CDR3 DNA reads as TGTGCCAGCACCGGGGGACTTAAGAACACTGAAGCTTTCTTT.

This clone was observed once. V is TRBV2 and J is TRBJ2-5; D may be TRBD2 (5 bases). The V end lost 2 bases, the J end lost 5 bases, and 12 bases lay between the germline ends. The germline V gene encodes CDR1 SNHLY and CDR2 FYNNEI. The CDR3 is 14 amino acids. As DNA, the CDR3 is TGTGCCAGCAGTGAACTTACCGGGGAGGAGACCCAGTACTTC. This encodes CASSELTGEETQYF.